These T cell receptor beta chains were read from a single sample in a study of cytomegalovirus exposure and HLA in healthy donors. Method: immunoSEQ multiplex PCR; TCRdb's copy keeps in-frame clones and lacks some. The sample comprises about 160,000 clones, roughly 80% of which are singletons, and over 2% rests with the top ten. Sequenced input: PBMCs. The receptor source for this set is a female donor in good health and CMV-seronegative. Each CDR3 is given with its conserved first and last residue. Fields, in order: J gene, clone size, V gene, D gene, CDR3 protein, CDR3 DNA. D genes are given only for firm matches. For some rows the clone size is stated as once, few or many, or as a class when expanded; others skip it.

TRBJ2-1 once TRBV28 . CASRQDYNEQFF TGTGCCAGCAGACAGGACTACAATGAGCAGTTCTTC
TRBJ2-7 once TRBV4-2 TRBD2 CASSTSGGTYEQYF TGTGCCAGCAGCACTAGCGGGGGAACTTACGAGCAGTACTTC
TRBJ2-7 once TRBV6-6 . CASSTLRGQWEQYF TGTGCCAGCAGTACCCTTCGTGGTCAGTGGGAGCAGTACTTC
TRBJ2-1 . TRBV5-1 TRBD2 CASSLEGLATYNEQFF TGCGCCAGCAGCTTGGAGGGACTAGCGACTTACAATGAGCAGTTCTTC
TRBJ2-7 . TRBV5-6 TRBD1 CASSSRQGPSYEQYF TGTGCCAGCAGCTCTCGACAGGGGCCCTCCTACGAGCAGTACTTC
TRBJ2-7 . TRBV5-4 TRBD1 CASSTGGAGSYEQYF TGTGCCAGCAGCACAGGGGGAGCGGGCTCCTACGAGCAGTACTTC
TRBJ2-7 . TRBV5-4 TRBD1 CASSSRQGPNYYEQYF TGTGCCAGCAGCAGCAGACAGGGGCCTAACTATTACGAGCAGTACTTC
TRBJ2-3 . TRBV5-1 TRBD2 CASSLGAGGPEDTQYF TGCGCCAGCAGCTTGGGGGCGGGGGGGCCAGAAGATACGCAGTATTTT
TRBJ1-4 . TRBV7-8 . CASSPTLGGTNEKLFF TGTGCCAGCAGCCCTACCCTGGGGGGAACTAATGAAAAACTGTTTTTT
TRBJ1-2 . TRBV7-2 . CASSFARGADGYTF TGTGCCAGCAGCTTCGCCCGGGGGGCGGATGGCTACACCTTC
TRBJ1-5 . TRBV30 TRBD1 CAWSAPGTGFNQPQHF TGTGCCTGGAGTGCCCCCGGGACAGGTTTCAATCAGCCCCAGCATTTT
TRBJ2-1 few TRBV5-8 TRBD1 CASSAGQGTFKSYNEQFF TGTGCCAGCAGCGCCGGACAGGGCACCTTTAAATCCTACAATGAGCAGTTCTTC
TRBJ1-3 . TRBV10-3 TRBD1 CAIRGTGGSGNTIYF TGTGCCATCAGGGGGACAGGGGGCTCTGGAAACACCATATATTTT
TRBJ2-5 . TRBV9 TRBD2 CASSVDAASGQETQYF TGTGCCAGCAGCGTAGACGCGGCTAGCGGCCAAGAGACCCAGTACTTC
TRBJ1-1 . TRBV9 . CASSVAGGNTEAFF TGTGCCAGCAGCGTAGCGGGTGGGAACACTGAAGCTTTCTTT
TRBJ2-7 . TRBV19 TRBD1 CASSPDRGFYEQYF TGTGCCAGTAGCCCGGACAGGGGCTTCTACGAGCAGTACTTC
TRBJ1-5 . TRBV6-1 . CASSDIADRQPQHF TGTGCCAGCAGTGACATCGCGGATCGCCAGCCCCAGCATTTT
TRBJ2-1 . TRBV9 . CASSDQGYNEQFF TGTGCCAGCAGTGACCAGGGCTACAATGAGCAGTTCTTC
TRBJ1-5 few TRBV9 TRBD1 CASSDGTEHQPQHF TGTGCCAGCAGCGATGGGACAGAGCATCAGCCCCAGCATTTT
TRBJ2-7 . TRBV5-1 TRBD2 CASSHTSGTSGYEQYF TGCGCCAGCAGCCACACGTCAGGGACTAGCGGATACGAGCAGTACTTC
TRBJ1-3 . TRBV7-6 . CASSAQTGPGNTIYF TGTGCCAGCAGCGCGCAAACAGGGCCCGGAAACACCATATATTTT
TRBJ2-3 once TRBV18 TRBD2 CASSPPGLAGGDTQYF TGTGCCAGCTCACCACCGGGCCTAGCGGGCGGAGATACGCAGTATTTT
TRBJ2-7 once TRBV20-1 . CSARQGYEQYF TGCAGTGCTAGACAGGGGTACGAGCAGTACTTC
TRBJ2-1 . TRBV25-1 TRBD2 CASSEYRSSGRADEQFF TGTGCCAGCAGTGAATATAGAAGTAGCGGGAGGGCCGATGAGCAGTTCTTC
TRBJ2-7 once TRBV7-2 . CASSLGASSYEQYF TGTGCCAGCAGCTTAGGAGCGAGCTCCTACGAGCAGTACTTC
TRBJ1-1 . TRBV6-1 TRBD1 CASVSGQNLNTEAFF TGTGCCAGCGTCTCGGGACAGAACTTGAACACTGAAGCTTTCTTT
TRBJ2-5 . TRBV7-9 . CASSLVLGLQETQYF TGTGCCAGCAGCTTAGTTTTGGGGCTGCAAGAGACCCAGTACTTC
TRBJ1-1 . TRBV6-5 TRBD1 CASSYIGQGSAFF TGTGCCAGCAGTTATATAGGACAGGGTTCAGCTTTCTTT
TRBJ1-2 . TRBV29-1 . CSAGQIGGYTF TGCAGCGCCGGACAGATTGGTGGCTACACCTTC
TRBJ2-7 few TRBV5-1 TRBD1 CASRPGQEGYEQYF TGCGCCAGCCGACCGGGACAGGAGGGGTACGAGCAGTACTTC
TRBJ2-7 . TRBV5-1 TRBD1 CASRSDRGSEQYF TGCGCCAGCAGATCGGACAGGGGGAGCGAGCAGTACTTC
TRBJ2-5 few TRBV4-1 TRBD2 CASSQPLAGVGTQYF TGCGCCAGCAGCCAGCCTCTAGCGGGGGTTGGGACCCAGTACTTC
TRBJ2-2 . TRBV5-4 TRBD2 CASSLGLAANTGELFF TGTGCCAGCAGCTTGGGACTAGCGGCGAACACCGGGGAGCTGTTTTTT
TRBJ2-5 . TRBV5-4 TRBD2 CASSLQLAGARRETQYF TGTGCCAGCAGCTTGCAACTAGCGGGAGCAAGGAGAGAGACCCAGTACTTC
TRBJ2-7 . TRBV5-1 . CASSLEPQGGQGEQYF TGCGCCAGCAGCTTGGAGCCCCAGGGGGGTCAGGGCGAGCAGTACTTC
TRBJ2-5 . TRBV5-1 TRBD1 CASSLGDRSFQETQYF TGCGCCAGCAGCTTGGGGGACAGGTCCTTCCAAGAGACCCAGTACTTC
TRBJ2-3 once TRBV4-1 . CASSQVVAGVTDTQYF TGCGCCAGCAGCCAAGTGGTGGCAGGGGTCACAGATACGCAGTATTTT
TRBJ1-1 . TRBV7-2 . CASSLEGPGLGANTEAFF TGTGCCAGCAGCTTAGAGGGTCCAGGGCTTGGAGCGAACACTGAAGCTTTCTTT
TRBJ1-2 . TRBV7-9 . CASRRFFGQSDGYTF .
TRBJ2-1 . TRBV5-1 TRBD2 CASSGRVNNEQFF TGCGCCAGCAGCGGGAGGGTGAACAATGAGCAGTTCTTC
TRBJ1-1 . TRBV19 . CASSRGGPNTEAFF TGTGCCAGTAGTCGAGGGGGACCTAACACTGAAGCTTTCTTT
TRBJ2-5 . TRBV2 . CASSTDRTQETQYF TGTGCCAGCAGTACAGACAGGACTCAAGAGACCCAGTACTTC
TRBJ2-7 . TRBV19 . CASSIDHTNEQYF TGTGCCAGTAGTATAGATCACACAAACGAGCAGTACTTC
TRBJ1-6 . TRBV4-2 TRBD1 CASSQDRDRAYNSPLHF TGTGCCAGCAGCCAGGACCGGGACAGGGCCTATAATTCACCCCTCCACTTT
TRBJ1-1 . TRBV5-1 . CASSLEWGRDTEAFF TGCGCCAGCAGCTTGGAATGGGGCAGGGACACTGAAGCTTTCTTT
TRBJ2-7 . TRBV7-2 TRBD1 CASSLSATGGSYEQYF TGTGCCAGCAGCTTATCAGCGACAGGGGGCTCCTACGAGCAGTACTTC
TRBJ2-5 few TRBV13 TRBD2 CASSLGLGVETQYF TGTGCCAGCAGCCTTGGACTAGGTGTGGAGACCCAGTACTTC
TRBJ1-5 few TRBV7-2 . CASSLRRNQPQHF TGTGCCAGCAGCTTACGGCGGAATCAGCCCCAGCATTTT
TRBJ1-5 . TRBV7-6 . CASSLNQGQPQHF TGTGCCAGCAGCTTAAACCAGGGTCAGCCCCAGCATTTT
TRBJ1-5 . TRBV7-8 . CASSRGTEINQPQHF TGTGCCAGCAGCCGCGGGACGGAAATCAATCAGCCCCAGCATTTT
TRBJ1-5 . TRBV10-3 TRBD1 CAISETRGQAQPQHF TGTGCCATCAGTGAGACGCGGGGACAGGCTCAGCCCCAGCATTTT
TRBJ1-6 few TRBV6-5 . CASRLDRNNSPLHF TGTGCCAGCAGACTCGACAGGAATAATTCACCCCTCCACTTT
TRBJ1-1 . TRBV9 . CASSPRGLPPFTEAFF TGTGCCAGCAGCCCGAGAGGACTCCCCCCATTCACTGAAGCTTTCTTT
TRBJ2-3 . TRBV7-9 TRBD2 CASSYPLAGEEAQYF TGTGCCAGCAGCTATCCTCTAGCGGGAGAGGAGGCGCAGTATTTT
TRBJ2-1 . TRBV9 . CASSGRLSSYNEQFF TGTGCCAGCAGCGGCCGGTTATCCTCCTACAATGAGCAGTTCTTC
TRBJ2-1 . TRBV6-4 TRBD1 CASSRWGQGYNEQFF TGTGCCAGCAGTCGTTGGGGACAGGGATACAATGAGCAGTTCTTC
TRBJ1-1 . TRBV21-1 . CASSKAQRDTPEEEAFF TGTGCCAGCAGCAAAGCGCAGCGGGACACCCCCGAGGAGGAAGCTTTCTTT
TRBJ1-3 . TRBV18 TRBD1 CASSPVVGQEAGNTIYF TGTGCCAGCTCACCGGTCGTCGGACAGGAGGCTGGAAACACCATATATTTT
TRBJ2-5 few TRBV7-7 TRBD2 CASSLGLAGGVETQYF TGTGCCAGCAGCTTAGGACTAGCGGGAGGAGTAGAGACCCAGTACTTC